This entry lists 18 T cell receptor beta chains sequenced from one sample in a study of blood T cell repertoires in COVID-19. Sequencing was performed with immunoSEQ multiplex PCR; in TCRdb, only in-frame clones are kept and a portion is missing. Seen here are some 290,000 clones, over 90% observed once, and the top ten hold 3.9%. The material sequenced was PBMCs or T cells enriched from blood (not recorded which). The receptors derive from a woman in her 30s who had been exposed to COVID-19.

The CDR3 here is CSVEPGQGSYGYTF. CDR3 sequence (DNA): TGCAGCGTTGAACCAGGACAGGGGAGCTATGGCTACACCTTC. The chain is built from TRBV29-1 and TRBJ1-2, with 9 positions matching TRBD1. The V segment lost 2 bases and the J segment 4 bases; nucleotides outside the gene matches: 5. Looked up from germline, CDR1 is SQVTM and CDR2 is ANQGSEA. This CDR3 has 14 residues. The variable domain in full, completed from reference TRBV29-1 and TRBJ1-2, reads SAVISQKPSRDICQRGTSLTIQCQVDSQVTMMFWYRQQPGQSLTLIATANQGSEATYESGFVIDKFPISRPNLTFSTLTVSNMSPEDSSIYLCSVEPGQGSYGYTFGSGTRLTVV.

V gene TRBV6-6 combines with J gene TRBJ2-1, with D possibly being TRBD1 (5 bases). V shed 4 bases and J shed 7 bases, with 20 bases lying between them. The CDR3 spans 16 residues. Germline loops: CDR1 MNHNY, CDR2 SVGAGI (reference sequence). CDR3 amino acids: CASSSEPGNLENEQFF. The CDR3 DNA reads TGTGCCAGCAGTTCCGAGCCAGGGAATCTGGAGAATGAGCAGTTCTTC.

This clone has a single count. This sequence joins TRBV29-1 and TRBJ1-2; 8 bases agree with TRBD1. The junction had 3 bases not matched to a gene; V was cut back by 7 bases and J by 2 bases. The CDR3 spans 12 residues. In germline, CDR1 is SQVTM, CDR2 ANQGSEA. As DNA, the CDR3 is TGCAGCGCCAGGACAGGGAACTATGGCTACACCTTC. It translates to CSARTGNYGYTF.

This chain links TRBV5-1 with TRBJ2-2, with no clear D. Trimming stripped 0 bases from V and 2 bases from J, with 8 bases between. Germline values: CDR1 SGHRS, CDR2 YFSETQ. The CDR3 is 15 residues long. Here the CDR3 reads CASSLGADNTGELFF. CDR3 nucleotide sequence: TGCGCCAGCAGCTTGGGGGCTGACAACACCGGGGAGCTGTTTTTT.

The V gene is TRBV5-1, the J gene TRBJ2-7; a possible D gene is TRBD2 (6 bases). The length of the CDR3 is 14 residues. Trimming left V 5 bases short and J 2 bases short, with 14 bases between. Germline CDR1 reads SGHRS; CDR2 reads YFSETQ. The CDR3 nucleotides are TGCGCCAGCAGGTTTTCCGGGGGAACCTACGAGCAGTACTTC. Its protein product is CASRFSGGTYEQYF.

The gene calls are TRBV7-6 and TRBJ2-7; 8 bases map to TRBD1. After removal of 5 bases from V and 2 bases from J, the junction contained 5 bases not matched to a gene. The CDR3 contains 14 residues. Germline lookup yields CDR1 SGHVS and CDR2 FNYEAQ. The CDR3 reads CASSQGQGAYEQYF. The CDR3 DNA sequence: TGTGCCAGCAGCCAAGGACAGGGCGCCTACGAGCAGTACTTC.

This clone has a single count. V is TRBV7-9 and J is TRBJ2-1, with D maybe TRBD1 (6 bases). Between the trimmed V and J ends, which lost 3 bases and 3 bases, there was a span of 15 bases. CDR3 length: 16 residues. Germline values: CDR1 SEHNR, CDR2 FQNEAQ (reference sequence). The CDR3 sequence is CASSLRPTGNYNEQFF. In nucleotides, the CDR3 is TGTGCCAGCAGCTTGCGACCTACAGGGAACTACAATGAGCAGTTCTTC.

The chain links TRBV4-1 to TRBJ2-3; possible D gene TRBD1, 5 bases. The CDR3 spans 16 residues. CDR1 MGHRA and CDR2 YSYEKL come from the germline V gene. The V and J ends lost 0 bases and 2 bases respectively, with 12 bases between them. The DNA for the CDR3 is TGCGCCAGCAGCCAAGAAGGGCAGGGATCCACAGATACGCAGTATTTT. Its protein is CASSQEGQGSTDTQYF.

This chain joins TRBV6-2 or TRBV6-3 and TRBJ2-1; TRBD1 is a possible D gene (5 bases). Trimming left V 5 bases short and J 0 bases short, with 11 bases between. Per germline, CDR1 MNHEY and CDR2 SVGEGT. The CDR3 is 15 amino acids. The CDR3 protein is CASSNRPSSYNEQFF. The CDR3 DNA follows: TGTGCCAGCAGTAACAGGCCTAGCTCCTACAATGAGCAGTTCTTC.

The chain has TRBV15 and TRBJ2-1, with D perhaps TRBD1 (5 bases). CDR3 size: 15 residues. Germline assignment: CDR1 LNHNV and CDR2 YYDKDF (reference sequence). V dropped 0 bases and J dropped 3 bases, with 9 bases sitting between them. The CDR3 region is CATSREIGVYNEQFF. DNA for the CDR3: TGTGCCACCAGCAGAGAAATAGGGGTCTACAATGAGCAGTTCTTC. Filled out from reference TRBV15 and TRBJ2-1, the complete variable domain reads DAMVIQNPRYQVTQFGKPVTLSCSQTLNHNVMYWYQQKSSQAPKLLFHYYDKDFNNEADTPDNFQSRRPNTSFCFLDIRSPGLGDTAMYLCATSREIGVYNEQFFGPGTRLTVL.

V usage is TRBV4-2 and J usage is TRBJ2-7; TRBD2 aligns across 9 bases. J gave up 0 bases and V 5 bases, and 8 bases lay outside the gene matches. The CDR3 is 16 residues long. The V gene's germline CDR1 is LGHNA and CDR2 YNFKEQ. The CDR3 region has the DNA TGTGCCAGCAGCGAACTGACTAGCGGCCGCTCCTACGAGCAGTACTTC. This codes for CASSELTSGRSYEQYF.

The V and J genes are TRBV20-1 and TRBJ1-2; D not certain. This CDR3 has 11 residues. Deletions cut 2 bases from V and 6 bases from J, with 7 bases between. Germline V gene lookup returns CDR1 DFQATT and CDR2 SNEGSKA (reference sequence). CDR3 DNA sequence: TGCAGTGCTAGAATGTTAAATGGCTACACCTTC. Residues: CSARMLNGYTF.

The chain combines TRBV6-1 with TRBJ1-6, with D possibly being TRBD1 (6 bases). The CDR3 has 17 residues. V lost 3 bases and J 0 bases, leaving 12 bases between the germline ends. The germline CDR1 and CDR2 sequences are MNHNS and SASEGT. In nucleotides, the CDR3 is TGTGCCAGCAGTGACTACAGGGCGAGCTCCTATAATTCACCCCTCCACTTT. Translating it yields CASSDYRASSYNSPLHF.

This chain uses TRBV4-1 with TRBJ2-7; 7 bases fit TRBD2. V was pared by 4 bases and J by 3 bases, with 9 bases of the junction left unmatched. This CDR3 is built from 15 residues. Germline V gene sequence: CDR1 MGHRA, CDR2 YSYEKL. The DNA of the CDR3 is TGCGCCAGCAGCCGAAGCGGGGACCTGATCTACGAGCAGTACTTC. Protein: CASSRSGDLIYEQYF.

The chain is built from TRBV14 and TRBJ1-6, with D possibly matching TRBD1 (5 bases). V was cut by 2 bases and J by 0 bases, with 14 bases left in between. This CDR3 comprises 18 residues. Germline V lookup: CDR1 SGHDN, CDR2 FVKESK. The CDR3, as DNA: TGTGCCAGCAGCCAAACAGACAGATCCCTCTCCTATAATTCACCCCTCCACTTT. This translates into CASSQTDRSLSYNSPLHF.

This clone was detected only once. The chain links TRBV5-1 to TRBJ1-5; D is uncertain. Germline V gene lookup returns CDR1 SGHRS and CDR2 YFSETQ. Trimming stripped 0 bases from V and 0 bases from J, with 7 bases between. This CDR3 contains 15 residues. The CDR3 sequence: CASSLGHNSNQPQHF. CDR3 DNA: TGCGCCAGCAGCTTGGGACACAATAGCAATCAGCCCCAGCATTTT.

This clone was detected once. This chain links TRBV7-9 with TRBJ1-2; D is unresolved. This CDR3 comprises 12 residues. The V end was cut by 5 bases, the J end by 4 bases, with 8 bases between. The germline V gene encodes CDR1 SEHNR and CDR2 FQNEAQ (reference sequence). The DNA of the CDR3 is TGTGCCAGCAGCGCCAGAACCTATGGCTACACCTTC. Translation: CASSARTYGYTF.

The gene calls are TRBV5-4 and TRBJ2-2, with 9 positions matching TRBD1. CDR3 length: 14 residues. The germline CDR1 and CDR2 sequences are SGHNT and YYREEE (reference sequence). V gave up 5 bases and J gave up 7 bases; unmatched junction bases: 6. The DNA for the CDR3 is TGTGCCAGCAGATCACCGACAGGGGGCGGGGAGCTGTTTTTT. This gives the protein CASRSPTGGGELFF. The whole variable domain, remainder taken from reference TRBV5-4 and TRBJ2-2, is ETGVTQSPTHLIKTRGQQVTLRCSSQSGHNTVSWYQQALGQGPQFIFQYYREEENGRGNFPPRFSGLQFPNYSSELNVNALELDDSALYLCASRSPTGGGELFFGEGSRLTVL.